Shown below are 9 T cell receptor beta chains from a single sample sequenced in a study of OX40 agonist ivuxolimab in advanced cancers. TCRdb keeps only in-frame clones here, not all; method: immunoSEQ multiplex PCR. The sample lists 50,000 to 70,000 clones, roughly 85% occurring once. This material consisted of CD4+ or CD8+ T cells sorted from blood, taken in a trial of the OX40 agonist ivuxolimab. The source of these receptors is an adult with an advanced solid tumor such as melanoma, head and neck, liver or kidney cancer.

This clone was observed once. The CDR3 loop reads CASSPDRGENTEAFF. The CDR3, as DNA: TGTGCCAGCAGCCCCGACAGGGGGGAGAACACTGAAGCTTTCTTT. This chain connects TRBV13 to TRBJ1-1; TRBD1 matches at 9 bases. After removal of 5 bases from V and 1 base from J, the junction contained 5 bases not matched to a gene. CDR1 is PRHDT and CDR2 is FYEKMQ in the germline V gene (reference sequence). The CDR3 loop spans 15 amino acids. Full variable domain (rest looked up from reference TRBV13 and TRBJ1-1): AAGVIQSPRHLIKEKRETATLKCYPIPRHDTVYWYQQGPGQDPQFLISFYEKMQSDKGSIPDRFSAQQFSDYHSELNMSSLELGDSALYFCASSPDRGENTEAFFGQGTRLTVV.

The chain links TRBV4-2 to TRBJ1-2, with D unresolved. Trimming took 0 bases from V and 1 from J, leaving 15 bases between them. Per germline, CDR1 LGHNA and CDR2 YNFKEQ. CDR3 length equals 17 residues. The CDR3 DNA reads TGTGCCAGCAGCCAAGACTTAGTAGACTTAGTTAACTATGGCTACACCTTC. Encoded protein: CASSQDLVDLVNYGYTF.

The V gene is TRBV19, the J gene TRBJ1-2; tentative D call: TRBD1 (5 bases). Trimming cost V 7 bases and J 8 bases, with 14 bases left between them. The germline gives CDR1 LNHDA, CDR2 SQIVND (reference sequence). The CDR3 covers 12 residues. The CDR3: CASTLQGRGYTF. CDR3 in DNA: TGTGCCAGTACCCTCCAGGGCAGGGGCTACACCTTC.

The chain has TRBV19 and TRBJ1-2, with D unclear. CDR3 length equals 12 residues. V was clipped by 3 bases and J by 7 bases, with 9 bases between them. Germline V lookup: CDR1 LNHDA, CDR2 SQIVND (reference sequence). CDR3 in DNA: TGTGCCAGTAGTATTGGCATCTCTGGCTACACCTTC. The encoded protein is CASSIGISGYTF.

The chain couples TRBV27 to TRBJ2-1; 14 bases match TRBD2. This CDR3 contains 17 residues. Germline V lookup: CDR1 MNHEY, CDR2 SMNVEV (reference sequence). V lost 3 bases and J lost 5; bases outside the gene matches: 6. Here the CDR3 reads CASSFRTSGGPDNEQFF. Here the CDR3 DNA reads TGTGCCAGCAGTTTCCGGACTAGCGGGGGGCCAGACAATGAGCAGTTCTTC.

The sample holds one count of this clone. The gene calls are TRBV7-2 and TRBJ2-5; TRBD1 matches at 8 bases. Per germline, CDR1 SGHTA and CDR2 FQGNSA. CDR3 length: 14 amino acids. The V and J ends lost 4 bases and 5 bases, in that order; junction bases with no gene match: 6. The CDR3 region has the DNA TGTGCCAGCAGCTCCGACAGGGGTGGGGAGACCCAGTACTTC. The encoded protein is CASSSDRGGETQYF.

The CDR3 is CASSLSLGLAGGLQYF. CDR3 sequence (DNA): TGTGCCAGCAGCTTATCACTGGGACTAGCGGGGGGCCTGCAGTATTTT. V and J are TRBV7-2 and TRBJ2-3; TRBD2 agrees at 15 bases. Germline V gene lookup returns CDR1 SGHTA and CDR2 FQGNSA. The CDR3 has 16 amino acids. V gave up 2 bases and J gave up 11 bases; unmatched junction bases: 8. Combining the CDR3 with reference TRBV7-2 and TRBJ2-3 gives the whole variable domain GAGVSQSPSNKVTEKGKDVELRCDPISGHTALYWYRQSLGQGLEFLIYFQGNSAPDKSGLPSDRFSAERTGGSVSTLTIQRTQQEDSAVYLCASSLSLGLAGGLQYFGPGTRLTVL.

The rearrangement links TRBV20-1 to TRBJ2-3; D gene uncertain. The V end lost 5 bases, the J end lost 2 bases, and 5 bases lay between the germline ends. This CDR3 has 11 residues. Per the germline V gene, CDR1 is DFQATT and CDR2 is SNEGSKA (reference sequence). For the CDR3, the DNA is TGCAGTGCTGCACCCACAGATACGCAGTATTTT. Amino acids: CSAAPTDTQYF.

The V call is TRBV9, the J call TRBJ1-5; maybe TRBD1 (5 bases). Trimming removed 4 bases at V and 5 bases at J, with 16 bases between. Germline CDR1 and CDR2: SGDLS and YYNGEE. The CDR3 runs to 15 residues. In nucleotides, the CDR3 is TGTGCCAGCAGCCCCGGACTGGGGGTTCATCAGCCCCAGCATTTT. Translation gives CASSPGLGVHQPQHF.